Detailed here is one T cell receptor (beta chain). Its antigen is currently unknown. The data stem from a study of vaccination effects on CD4 cells after COVID-19. ViraFEST expansion of antigen-specific CD4+ T cells with viral peptide pools preceded sequencing. Investigators separated out CD4+ T cells once around 10 days of culture had passed. Nucleocapsid antibodies were negative in the vaccine recipients, who had never had SARS-CoV-2 infection. The data were produced by immunoSEQ multiplex PCR, yet TCRdb's version contains in-frame clones alone and is incomplete. The sample consists of 25,000 to 35,000 clones, around 75% of them appearing once. The sequence was collected from a human donor who received a COVID-19 vaccine. The sample was CD4+ T cells from PBMCs cultured with SARS-CoV-2 spike peptides, taken before COVID-19 vaccination.

CDR3 amino acids: CASSLRGYGYTF. CDR3 sequence (DNA): TGTGCCAGCAGTTTACGGGGATACGGCTACACCTTC. The V and J genes are TRBV28 and TRBJ1-2; no clear D gene. V was trimmed by 2 bases and J by 8 bases, leaving 9 bases between them. Germline-derived CDR1 and CDR2 are MDHEN and SYDVKM. The CDR3 has 12 amino acids.